This T cell receptor (beta chain) derives from a study of OX40 agonist ivuxolimab in advanced cancers. Looked up from germline, CDR1 is SGHTA and CDR2 is FQGNSA. The junction had 7 bases not matched to a gene; V was cut back by 5 bases and J by 2 bases. The CDR3 consists of 15 residues. On this clone itself: Antigen unknown.

Sequenced by immunoSEQ multiplex PCR; TCRdb stores in-frame clones only, minus some. The sample includes 70,000 to 80,000 clones, more than 75% of them seen just once. Study observations and caveats: No determination was made of the antigen specificity of the expanded peripheral T cells.

The chain combines TRBV7-2 with TRBJ2-7; TRBD2 matches at 9 bases. The sequence derives from an adult with an advanced solid tumor such as melanoma, head and neck, liver or kidney cancer. This material consisted of CD4+ or CD8+ T cells sorted from blood, taken in a trial of the OX40 agonist ivuxolimab. CDR3 in DNA: TGTGCCAGCAGCCCGCGGACTAGCGCGGCCTACGAGCAGTACTTC. Translation gives CASSPRTSAAYEQYF.